Listed below are T cell receptor beta chains from one sample, sequenced in a study of blood T cell repertoires in COVID-19. TCRdb's copy holds only in-frame clones and misses some; the assay was immunoSEQ multiplex PCR. The profile shows about 250,000 clones, about 89% of them singletons. Sequencing was carried out using peripheral blood. The receptors derive from a woman aged 60-70 years who had recovered from COVID-19. The CDR3 runs from the conserved cysteine through the conserved F or W. The order of the fields is V gene, clone size, J gene, D gene, CDR3 DNA, CDR3 protein. D genes are given only for firm matches. Size tells how often a clone was seen (once, few, many) or the class of an expanded clone, and some rows leave it out.

V gene: TRBV7-6; clone size: once; J gene: TRBJ1-5; D gene: -; CDR3 DNA: TGTGCCAGCAGCTTAGACAGGTATCAGCCCCAGCATTTT; CDR3 protein: CASSLDRYQPQHF
V gene: TRBV7-7; clone size: -; J gene: TRBJ2-7; D gene: -; CDR3 DNA: TGTGCTAGCAGCTTAGACAGGAGCTACGAGCAGTACTTC; CDR3 protein: CASSLDRSYEQYF
V gene: TRBV5-8; clone size: few; J gene: TRBJ1-2; D gene: -; CDR3 DNA: TGTGCCAGCAGCCCAATCGGGGTCAATGGCTACACCTTC; CDR3 protein: CASSPIGVNGYTF
V gene: TRBV6-5; clone size: -; J gene: TRBJ2-7; D gene: TRBD2; CDR3 DNA: TGTGCCAGCAGTTACTCGACGGTAGCGGGGGGTAACGAGCAGTACTTC; CDR3 protein: CASSYSTVAGGNEQYF
V gene: TRBV19; clone size: -; J gene: TRBJ2-7; D gene: TRBD1; CDR3 DNA: TGTGCCAGTGGTGGACAGGGATCCTACGAGCAGTACTTC; CDR3 protein: CASGGQGSYEQYF
V gene: TRBV2; clone size: -; J gene: TRBJ1-5; D gene: TRBD1; CDR3 DNA: TGTGCCAGCAGGGCGACAGGGTATCAGCCCCAGCATTTT; CDR3 protein: CASRATGYQPQHF
V gene: TRBV9; clone size: once; J gene: TRBJ2-6; D gene: -; CDR3 DNA: TGTGCCAGCAGCGTATTGGGCAGCTCTGGGGCCAACGTCCTGACTTTC; CDR3 protein: CASSVLGSSGANVLTF
V gene: TRBV6-5; clone size: -; J gene: TRBJ1-1; D gene: -; CDR3 DNA: TGTGCCAGCAGTTTCGGACAGTTGAACACTGAAGCTTTCTTT; CDR3 protein: CASSFGQLNTEAFF
V gene: TRBV27; clone size: -; J gene: TRBJ1-5; D gene: -; CDR3 DNA: TGTGCCAGCAGTGCCCAGGGTAGTCAGCCCCAGCATTTT; CDR3 protein: CASSAQGSQPQHF
V gene: TRBV19; clone size: -; J gene: TRBJ2-7; D gene: TRBD2; CDR3 DNA: TGTGCCACCACCCCCAGGGCGGGGGGATTGCCTGGGGTCGAGCAGTACTTC; CDR3 protein: CATTPRAGGLPGVEQYF
V gene: TRBV3-1/TRBV3-2; clone size: -; J gene: TRBJ2-5; D gene: TRBD2; CDR3 DNA: TGTGCCAGCAGCCCCCAGTGGGGGGGGGAGACCCAGTACTTC; CDR3 protein: CASSPQWGGETQYF